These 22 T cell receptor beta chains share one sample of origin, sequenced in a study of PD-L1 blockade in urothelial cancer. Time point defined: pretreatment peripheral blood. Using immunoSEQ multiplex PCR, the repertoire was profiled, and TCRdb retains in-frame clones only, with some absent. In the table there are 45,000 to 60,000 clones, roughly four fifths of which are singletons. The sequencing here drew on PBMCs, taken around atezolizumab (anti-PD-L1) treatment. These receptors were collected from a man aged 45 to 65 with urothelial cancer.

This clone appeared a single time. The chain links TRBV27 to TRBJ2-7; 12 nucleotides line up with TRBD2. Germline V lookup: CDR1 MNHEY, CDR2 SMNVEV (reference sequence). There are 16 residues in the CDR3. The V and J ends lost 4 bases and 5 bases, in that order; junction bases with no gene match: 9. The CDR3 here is CASSSPRLAGDHEQYF. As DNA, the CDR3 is TGTGCCAGCAGTTCCCCCCGACTAGCGGGAGACCACGAGCAGTACTTC.

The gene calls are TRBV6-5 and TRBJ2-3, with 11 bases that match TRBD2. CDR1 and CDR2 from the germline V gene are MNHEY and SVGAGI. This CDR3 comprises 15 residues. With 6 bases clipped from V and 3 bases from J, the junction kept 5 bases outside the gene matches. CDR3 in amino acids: CASREIAGGTDTQYF. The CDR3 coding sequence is TGTGCCAGCAGGGAGATAGCGGGGGGGACAGATACGCAGTATTTT.

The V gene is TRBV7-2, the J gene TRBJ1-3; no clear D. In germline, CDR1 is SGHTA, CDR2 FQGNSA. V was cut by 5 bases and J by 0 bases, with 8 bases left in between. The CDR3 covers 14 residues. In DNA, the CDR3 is TGTGCCAGCAGCCTTCTAAACTCTGGAAACACCATATATTTT. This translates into CASSLLNSGNTIYF.

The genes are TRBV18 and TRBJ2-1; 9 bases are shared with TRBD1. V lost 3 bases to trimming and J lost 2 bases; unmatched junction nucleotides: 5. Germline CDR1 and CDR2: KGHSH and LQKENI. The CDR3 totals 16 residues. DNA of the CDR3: TGTGCCAGCTCACCTACAGGGGGCCTAACCTACAATGAGCAGTTCTTC. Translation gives CASSPTGGLTYNEQFF.

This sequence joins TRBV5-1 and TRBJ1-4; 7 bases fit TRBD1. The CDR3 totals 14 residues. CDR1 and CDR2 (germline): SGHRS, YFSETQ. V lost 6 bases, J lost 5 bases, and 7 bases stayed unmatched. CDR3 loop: CASTRGQENEKLFF. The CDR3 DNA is TGCGCCAGCACCCGCGGACAGGAGAATGAAAAACTGTTTTTT.

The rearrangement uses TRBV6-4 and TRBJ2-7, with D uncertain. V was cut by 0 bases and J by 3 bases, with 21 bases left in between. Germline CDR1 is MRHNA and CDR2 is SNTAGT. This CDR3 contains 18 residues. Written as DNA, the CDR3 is TGTGCCAGCAGTGACTCGGAAGTTGGTGGGCAAGACCTCTACGAGCAGTACGTC. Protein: CASSDSEVGGQDLYEQYV.

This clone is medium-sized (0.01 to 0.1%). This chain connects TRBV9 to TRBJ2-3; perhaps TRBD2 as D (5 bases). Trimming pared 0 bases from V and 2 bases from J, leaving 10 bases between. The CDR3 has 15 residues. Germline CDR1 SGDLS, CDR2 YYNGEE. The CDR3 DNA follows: TGTGCCAGCAGCGTAGAGGCGGGCCACACAGATACGCAGTATTTT. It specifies CASSVEAGHTDTQYF.

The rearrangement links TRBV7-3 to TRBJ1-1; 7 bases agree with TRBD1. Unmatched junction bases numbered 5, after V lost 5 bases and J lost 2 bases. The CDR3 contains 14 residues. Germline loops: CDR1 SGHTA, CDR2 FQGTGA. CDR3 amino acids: CASSPGTVNTEAFF. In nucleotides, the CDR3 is TGTGCCAGCAGCCCCGGGACAGTTAACACTGAAGCTTTCTTT.

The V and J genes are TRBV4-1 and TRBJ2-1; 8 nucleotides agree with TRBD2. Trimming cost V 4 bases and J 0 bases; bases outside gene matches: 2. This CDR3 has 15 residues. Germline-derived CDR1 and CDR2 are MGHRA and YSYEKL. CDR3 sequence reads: CASSLSGGSYNEQFF. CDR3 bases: TGCGCCAGCAGCCTAAGCGGGGGCTCCTACAATGAGCAGTTCTTC.

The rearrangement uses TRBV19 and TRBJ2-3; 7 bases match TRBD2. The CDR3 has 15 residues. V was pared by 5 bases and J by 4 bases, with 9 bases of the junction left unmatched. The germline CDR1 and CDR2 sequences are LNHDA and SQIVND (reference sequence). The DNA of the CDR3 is TGTGCCAGTAGTCATGCTAGCGGCCTACCAGATACGCAGTATTTT. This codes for CASSHASGLPDTQYF.

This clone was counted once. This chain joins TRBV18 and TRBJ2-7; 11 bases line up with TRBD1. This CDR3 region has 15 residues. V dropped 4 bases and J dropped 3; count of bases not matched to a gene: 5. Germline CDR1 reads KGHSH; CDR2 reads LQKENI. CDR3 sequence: CASSQPGQGVYEQYF. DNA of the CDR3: TGTGCCAGCTCACAACCGGGACAGGGGGTCTACGAGCAGTACTTC.

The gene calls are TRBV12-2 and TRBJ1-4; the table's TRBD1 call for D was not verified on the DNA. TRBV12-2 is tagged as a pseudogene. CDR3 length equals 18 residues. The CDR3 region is CASRLDRGPLSCPEKLFF. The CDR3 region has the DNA TGTGCAAGTCGCTTGGACAGGGGGCCTCTTTCTTGTCCTGAAAAACTGTTTTTT.

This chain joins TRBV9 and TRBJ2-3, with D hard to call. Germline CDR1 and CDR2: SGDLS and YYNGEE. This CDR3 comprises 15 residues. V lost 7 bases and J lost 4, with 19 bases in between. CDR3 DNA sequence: TGTGCCAGCGGCTTGACAACCGCGAACTCAGATACGCAGTATTTT. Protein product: CASGLTTANSDTQYF.

The DNA for the CDR3 is TGTGCCAGCAGCTTCAGCGGCGCCTTAAGGCAGTACTTC. It specifies CASSFSGALRQYF. The chain recombines TRBV7-9 with TRBJ2-7, with D possibly TRBD2 on 5 matching bases. From germline, CDR1 is SEHNR and CDR2 FQNEAQ (reference sequence). Trimming shortened V by 3 bases and J by 9 bases, and 15 bases separated the two germline ends. CDR3 size: 13 residues.

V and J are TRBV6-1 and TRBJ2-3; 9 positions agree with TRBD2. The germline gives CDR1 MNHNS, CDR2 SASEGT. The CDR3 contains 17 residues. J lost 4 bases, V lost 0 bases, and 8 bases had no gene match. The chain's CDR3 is CASSEAPAGGFSDTQYF. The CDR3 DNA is TGTGCCAGCAGTGAAGCCCCTGCGGGAGGGTTTTCAGATACGCAGTATTTT.

CDR3 coding DNA: TGCAGCGCCCGAAGGGACAGGGGGGGATACGAGCAGTACTTC. Protein: CSARRDRGGYEQYF. The chain has TRBV29-1 and TRBJ2-7; 11 bases align to TRBD1. This CDR3 comprises 14 residues. J gave up 4 bases and V 7 bases, and 9 bases lay outside the gene matches. Germline V gives CDR1 SQVTM, CDR2 ANQGSEA.

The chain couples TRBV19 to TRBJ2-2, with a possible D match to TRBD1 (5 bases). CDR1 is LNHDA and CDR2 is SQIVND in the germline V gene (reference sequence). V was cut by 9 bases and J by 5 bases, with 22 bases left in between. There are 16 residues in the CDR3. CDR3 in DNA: TGTGCCAGCCGTCAGGGAATGGTTCTCCGGACCGGGGAGCTGTTTTTT. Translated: CASRQGMVLRTGELFF.

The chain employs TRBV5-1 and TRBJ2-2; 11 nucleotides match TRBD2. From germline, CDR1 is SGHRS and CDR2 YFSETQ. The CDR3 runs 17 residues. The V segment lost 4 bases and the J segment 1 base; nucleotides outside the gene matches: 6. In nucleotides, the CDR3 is TGCGCCAGCAGCACCATAGCGGGAGGGCTGAACACCGGGGAGCTGTTTTTT. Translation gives CASSTIAGGLNTGELFF.

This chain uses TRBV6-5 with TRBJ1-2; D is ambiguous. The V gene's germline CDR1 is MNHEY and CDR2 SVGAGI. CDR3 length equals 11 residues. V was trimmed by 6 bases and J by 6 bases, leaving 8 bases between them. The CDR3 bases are TGTGCCAGCAGCCCCGGGGATGGCTACACCTTC. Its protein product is CASSPGDGYTF.

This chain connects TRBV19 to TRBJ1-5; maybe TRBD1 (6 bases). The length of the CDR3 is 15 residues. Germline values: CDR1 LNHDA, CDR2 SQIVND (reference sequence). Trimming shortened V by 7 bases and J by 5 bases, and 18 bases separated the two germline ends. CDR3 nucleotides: TGTGCCAGTACCTCCTCCGTGGGGGCGGATCAGCCCCAGCATTTT. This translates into CASTSSVGADQPQHF.

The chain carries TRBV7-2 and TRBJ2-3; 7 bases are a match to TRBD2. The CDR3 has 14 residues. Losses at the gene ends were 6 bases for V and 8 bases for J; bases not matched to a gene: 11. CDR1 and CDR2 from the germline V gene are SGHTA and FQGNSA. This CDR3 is CASRRSGIAGTQYF. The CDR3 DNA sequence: TGTGCCAGCAGGCGAAGCGGGATAGCGGGTACGCAGTATTTT. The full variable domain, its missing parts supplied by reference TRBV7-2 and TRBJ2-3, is GAGVSQSPSNKVTEKGKDVELRCDPISGHTALYWYRQSLGQGLEFLIYFQGNSAPDKSGLPSDRFSAERTGGSVSTLTIQRTQQEDSAVYLCASRRSGIAGTQYFGPGTRLTVL.

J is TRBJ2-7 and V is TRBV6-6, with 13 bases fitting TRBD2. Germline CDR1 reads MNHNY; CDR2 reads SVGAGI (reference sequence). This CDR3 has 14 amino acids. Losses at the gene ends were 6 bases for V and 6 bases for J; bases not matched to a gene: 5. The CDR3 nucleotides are TGTGCCAGCAGCCACGGGACTAGCGGGGTCGAGCAGTACTTC. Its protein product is CASSHGTSGVEQYF.